This is a list of T cell receptor beta chains from one sample in a study of blood T cells in healthy people across ages. TCRdb re-analysed the 5' RACE reads in MiXCR, keeping a single row per CDR3 protein. Altogether around 800,000 distinct CDR3 sequences are present, around 24% being singletons, with the ten largest covering about 3%. This sample also belongs to another study, concerning T cells of mothers and their children.

Sequenced input: blood. All receptors derive from a boy between 10 and 17 years old in good health. CDR3s include the opening cysteine and the closing phenylalanine or tryptophan. The order of the fields is clone size, D gene, J gene, V gene, CDR3 protein, CDR3 DNA. D genes are given only for firm matches. Size tells how often a clone was seen (once, few, many) or the class of an expanded clone, and some rows leave it out.

few . TRBJ1-4 TRBV6-6 CASSTRDSGYNEKLFF TGTGCCAGCAGTACACGGGACTCGGGCTATAATGAAAAACTGTTTTTT
. TRBD1 TRBJ1-2 TRBV4-3 CASSQGELTGFGYTF TGCGCCAGCAGCCAAGGCGAATTGACAGGGTTCGGCTACACCTTC
. TRBD1 TRBJ2-7 TRBV20-1 CSARAPTGVYEQYF TGCAGTGCTAGAGCGCCGACAGGGGTCTACGAGCAGTACTTC
few TRBD1 TRBJ2-7 TRBV7-9 CASSSQGTSHEQYF TGTGCCAGCAGTTCACAGGGGACCTCCCACGAGCAGTACTTC
. TRBD2 TRBJ2-1 TRBV6-1 CASSEFFIASGGAGNEQFF TGTGCCAGCAGTGAATTTTTTATCGCAAGCGGGGGGGCAGGGAATGAGCAGTTCTTC
. TRBD1 TRBJ1-1 TRBV24-1 CATSDSGTVTEAFF TGTGCCACCAGTGACTCTGGGACAGTCACTGAAGCTTTCTTT
. TRBD1 TRBJ2-2 TRBV18 CASSPNWGQSNTGELFF TGTGCCAGCTCACCAAATTGGGGACAGAGCAACACCGGGGAGCTGTTTTTT
many . TRBJ1-2 TRBV29-1 CSVPRETGNYGYTF TGCAGCGTTCCCCGGGAGACAGGCAACTATGGCTACACCTTC
few TRBD1 TRBJ2-1 TRBV5-1 CASSRDRDHEQSF TGCGCCAGCAGTCGGGACAGGGATCATGAGCAGTCCTTC
. . TRBJ1-1 TRBV11-2 CASSTQAGSEAFF TGTGCCAGCAGCACTCAGGCGGGGAGTGAAGCTTTCTTT
few . TRBJ2-7 TRBV2 CASSEQTPPYEQYF TGTGCCAGCAGTGAACAGACGCCACCCTACGAGCAGTACTTC
. . TRBJ2-3 TRBV20-1 CSIGGGIGPDTQYF TGCAGTATCGGTGGGGGGATCGGTCCGGATACGCAGTATTTT
. . TRBJ2-7 TRBV12-5 CASGRAGYYEQYF TGTGCTAGTGGCCGTGCAGGGTACTACGAGCAGTACTTC
. . TRBJ2-7 TRBV12-3/TRBV12-4 CASSADTSYEQYF TGTGCCAGCAGTGCCGACACGTCCTACGAGCAGTACTTC
. . TRBJ2-6 TRBV7-6 CASSLEIVGSSGANVLTF TGTGCCAGCAGCTTAGAGATAGTGGGCTCGTCTGGGGCCAACGTCCTGACTTTC
few TRBD1 TRBJ1-5 TRBV2 CASRDRGINQPQHF TGTGCCAGCCGGGACAGGGGTATTAATCAGCCCCAGCATTTT
. TRBD1 TRBJ2-5 TRBV24-1 CATSDPGQVLQETQYF TGTGCCACCAGTGACCCGGGACAGGTACTCCAAGAGACCCAGTACTTC
. . TRBJ1-1 TRBV5-1 CASSPTVGKNTEAFF TGCGCCAGCAGCCCGACAGTAGGTAAGAACACTGAAGCTTTCTTT
many . TRBJ2-1 TRBV5-1 CASSVGSEGNEQFF TGCGCCAGCAGCGTAGGGTCAGAGGGGAATGAGCAGTTCTTC
. . TRBJ1-4 TRBV29-1 CSAESRDTGRGKLFF TGCAGCGCCGAATCCCGGGACACCGGCCGCGGAAAACTGTTTTTT
. . TRBJ2-3 TRBV7-9 CASSFSRGPTDTQYF TGTGCCAGCAGCTTCTCCCGGGGTCCCACAGATACGCAGTATTTT
few TRBD2 TRBJ2-5 TRBV12-3/TRBV12-4 CASTHGEGKRETQYF TGTGCCAGCACCCATGGGGAGGGGAAAAGGGAGACCCAGTACTTC
. TRBD2 TRBJ2-1 TRBV24-1 CATSHQGLARDEQFF TGTGCCACCAGTCACCAGGGACTAGCGAGAGATGAGCAGTTCTTC
few TRBD2 TRBJ2-1 TRBV20-1 CKIPFRYGGNNEQFF TGCAAAATCCCTTTTCGATACGGGGGGAATAATGAGCAGTTCTTC
. . TRBJ2-4 TRBV12-3/TRBV12-4 CASKLTGTPIQYF TGTGCCAGCAAACTTACGGGGACTCCCATTCAGTACTTC
few TRBD2 TRBJ2-5 TRBV20-1 CSATSGGPVETQYF TGCAGTGCCACCAGCGGGGGGCCCGTTGAGACCCAGTACTTC
few TRBD2 TRBJ2-7 TRBV6-2/TRBV6-3 CANSPGLAGIFSYEQYF TGTGCCAACAGCCCTGGACTAGCGGGGATTTTCTCCTACGAGCAGTACTTC
. TRBD2 TRBJ2-3 TRBV12-3/TRBV12-4 CASSSGLAGEITDTQYF TGTGCCAGCAGTTCGGGACTAGCGGGGGAGATCACAGATACGCAGTATTTT
. TRBD1 TRBJ2-4 TRBV29-1 CSVTGAHSLAKNIQYF TGCAGCGTCACAGGGGCCCATTCGTTAGCCAAAAACATTCAGTACTTC
. . TRBJ2-7 TRBV6-2/TRBV6-3 CASSHLLAGIYPYEQYF TGTGCCAGCAGTCACCTCCTCGCGGGGATCTATCCCTACGAGCAGTACTTC
. . TRBJ1-3 TRBV20-1 CSARGHIASGNTIYF TGCAGTGCTAGGGGCCACATAGCCTCTGGAAACACCATATATTTT
few . TRBJ1-4 TRBV12-3/TRBV12-4 CASRWGPHEKLFF TGTGCCAGCAGGTGGGGCCCCCATGAAAAACTGTTTTTT
. TRBD2 TRBJ2-5 TRBV12-3/TRBV12-4 CASSRLAGPQETQYF TGTGCCAGCAGTCGACTAGCGGGGCCCCAAGAGACCCAGTACTTC